This T cell receptor beta chain was sequenced during a study of T cells after posttransplantation cyclophosphamide. Broader study findings: Donor CD8+ memory clones often dominated recipient blood repertoires at later times. Skin or GI-infiltrating T cells shared few TRB sequences with blood. After PTCy, TRB diversity resembled that of CNI/methotrexate controls.

V was pared by 4 bases and J by 2 bases, with 5 bases of the junction left unmatched. CDR3 length: 14 amino acids. From germline, CDR1 is SGHKS and CDR2 YYEKEE (reference sequence). Comment on this clone: The antigen is unknown.

On the day of bone marrow donation, the related graft donor provided peripheral blood. Clones were read by immunoSEQ multiplex PCR, and TCRdb kept only the in-frame ones, dropping some. The sample lists tens of thousands of clones, just over 90% seen once, with 2.5% to 3% in the top ten. The receptor was derived from a woman in her twenties or thirties in good health and a related stem cell transplant donor. The sample consisted of PBMCs. The V gene is TRBV5-5, the J gene TRBJ1-2, with TRBD1 matching over 7 bases. The CDR3 nucleotides read TGTGCCAGCAGCCCCCAGGGGGGCAACTATGGCTACACCTTC. Translation: CASSPQGGNYGYTF.